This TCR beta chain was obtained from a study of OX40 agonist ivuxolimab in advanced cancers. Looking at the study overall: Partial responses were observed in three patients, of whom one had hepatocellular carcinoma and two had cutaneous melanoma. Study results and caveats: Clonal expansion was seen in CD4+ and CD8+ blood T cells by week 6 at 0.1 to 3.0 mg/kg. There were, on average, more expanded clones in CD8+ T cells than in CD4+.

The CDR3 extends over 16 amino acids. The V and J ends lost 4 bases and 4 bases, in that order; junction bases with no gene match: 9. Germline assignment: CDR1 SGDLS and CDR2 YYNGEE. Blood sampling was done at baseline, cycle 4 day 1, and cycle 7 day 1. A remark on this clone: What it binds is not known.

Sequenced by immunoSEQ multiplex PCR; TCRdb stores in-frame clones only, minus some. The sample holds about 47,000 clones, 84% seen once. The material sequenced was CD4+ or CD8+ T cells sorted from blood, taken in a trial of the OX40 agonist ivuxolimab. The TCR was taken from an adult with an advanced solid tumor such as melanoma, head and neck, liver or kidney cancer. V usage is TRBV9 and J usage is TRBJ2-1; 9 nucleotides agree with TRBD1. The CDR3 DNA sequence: TGTGCCAGCAGCCCCAGGGACAGGGTCGATTACAATGAGCAGTTCTTC. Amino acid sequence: CASSPRDRVDYNEQFF.